A single TCR beta chain is shown here with its context. The data are from a study of shared T cell receptors in the human thymus. Clones were sequenced by immunoSEQ multiplex PCR, and TCRdb holds only the in-frame ones, with some missing. The repertoire holds 600,000 or so clones, around 87% seen once, with about 0.0094% in the top ten. The same sample was also studied in work on human thymus T cells. According to that study: Thymic resections from corrective heart surgery supplied the tissue. V and J genes seemed to be used with bias in thymic and blood repertoires. Related research has reported that thymic repertoires overlap highly among unrelated individuals.

Material for sequencing was thymocytes. This sequence was found in a boy under two years old with a congenital heart defect.

The CDR3 sequence: CAISESRDSESGQYF. The DNA of the CDR3 is TGTGCCATCAGTGAGTCGAGGGACAGTGAATCGGGACAGTACTTC. J is TRBJ2-7 and V is TRBV10-3; the match to TRBD1 covers 7 bases. The CDR3 extends over 15 amino acids. J gave up 10 bases and V 0 bases, and 12 bases lay outside the gene matches. CDR1 is ENHRY and CDR2 is SYGVKD in the germline V gene.